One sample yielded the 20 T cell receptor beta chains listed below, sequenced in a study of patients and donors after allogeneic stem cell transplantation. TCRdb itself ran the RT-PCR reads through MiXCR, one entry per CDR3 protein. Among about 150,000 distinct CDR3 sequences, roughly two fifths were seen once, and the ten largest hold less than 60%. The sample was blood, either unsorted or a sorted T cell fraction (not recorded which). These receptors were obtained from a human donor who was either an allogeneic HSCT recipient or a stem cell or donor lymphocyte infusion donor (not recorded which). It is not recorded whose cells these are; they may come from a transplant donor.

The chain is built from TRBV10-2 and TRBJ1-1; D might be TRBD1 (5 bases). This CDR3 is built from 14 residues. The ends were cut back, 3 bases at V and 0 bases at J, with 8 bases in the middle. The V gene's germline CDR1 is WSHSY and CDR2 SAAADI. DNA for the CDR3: TGCGCCAGCAGTGAAGGGGCCATGAACACTGAAGCTTTCTTT. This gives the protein CASSEGAMNTEAFF.

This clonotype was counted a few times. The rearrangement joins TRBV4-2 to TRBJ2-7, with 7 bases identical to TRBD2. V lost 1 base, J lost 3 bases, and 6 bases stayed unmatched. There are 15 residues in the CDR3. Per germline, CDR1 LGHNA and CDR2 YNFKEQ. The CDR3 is CASSQATGGGYEQYF. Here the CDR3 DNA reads TGTGCCAGCAGCCAAGCCACAGGCGGGGGCTACGAGCAGTACTTC.

CDR3 sequence (DNA): TGCAGTGCTAGAGATCGCGGACAGGTTTACTACGAGCAGTACGTC. Translating gives CSARDRGQVYYEQYV. The rearrangement joins TRBV20-1 to TRBJ2-7; 7 bases are shared with TRBD1. The CDR3 contains 15 residues. The junction had 8 bases not matched to a gene; V was cut back by 0 bases and J by 3 bases. CDR1 DFQATT and CDR2 SNEGSKA come from the germline V gene (reference sequence).

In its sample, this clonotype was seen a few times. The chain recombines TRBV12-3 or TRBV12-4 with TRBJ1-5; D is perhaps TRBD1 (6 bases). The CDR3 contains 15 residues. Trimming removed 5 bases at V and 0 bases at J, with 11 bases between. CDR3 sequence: CASSPTGDSNQPQHF. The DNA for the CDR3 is TGTGCCAGCAGTCCGACAGGCGATAGCAATCAGCCCCAGCATTTT.

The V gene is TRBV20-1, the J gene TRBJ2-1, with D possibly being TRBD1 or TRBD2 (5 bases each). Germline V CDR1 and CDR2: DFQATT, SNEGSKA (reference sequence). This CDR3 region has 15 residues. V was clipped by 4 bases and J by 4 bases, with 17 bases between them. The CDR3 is CSATLLGTIYNEQFF. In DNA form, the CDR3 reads TGCAGTGCTACCCTTCTCGGGACCATTTACAATGAGCAGTTCTTC.

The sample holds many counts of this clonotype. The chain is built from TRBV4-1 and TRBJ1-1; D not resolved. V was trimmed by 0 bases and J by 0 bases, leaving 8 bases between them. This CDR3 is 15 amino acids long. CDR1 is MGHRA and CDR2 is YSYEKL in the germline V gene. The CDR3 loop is CASSQEEGMNTEAFF. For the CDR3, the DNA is TGCGCCAGCAGCCAAGAAGAAGGGATGAACACTGAAGCTTTCTTT.

CDR3: CSAAGPLGNTIYF. The CDR3 coding sequence is TGCAGTGCAGCGGGTCCCCTTGGAAACACCATATATTTT. V usage is TRBV20-1 and J usage is TRBJ1-3, with D unresolved. V lost 6 bases to trimming and J lost 3 bases, with 12 bases between them. The CDR3 sequence is 13 residues long. Germline V lookup: CDR1 DFQATT, CDR2 SNEGSKA (reference sequence).

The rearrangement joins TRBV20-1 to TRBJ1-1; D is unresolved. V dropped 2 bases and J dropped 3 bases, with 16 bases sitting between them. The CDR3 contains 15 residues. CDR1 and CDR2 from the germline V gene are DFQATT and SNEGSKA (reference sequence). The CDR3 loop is CSARNRRFYDTEAFF. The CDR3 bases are TGCAGTGCTAGAAACAGAAGATTTTACGACACTGAAGCTTTCTTT.

The CDR3 sequence: CASSLDRGSEAFF. CDR3 sequence (DNA): TGCGCCAGCAGCCTTGACAGGGGTTCTGAAGCTTTCTTT. This rearrangement joins TRBV5-1 to TRBJ1-1, with 8 bases lining up with TRBD1. There are 13 residues in the CDR3. Germline CDR1 is SGHRS and CDR2 is YFSETQ. J gave up 6 bases and V 4 bases, and 5 bases lay outside the gene matches.

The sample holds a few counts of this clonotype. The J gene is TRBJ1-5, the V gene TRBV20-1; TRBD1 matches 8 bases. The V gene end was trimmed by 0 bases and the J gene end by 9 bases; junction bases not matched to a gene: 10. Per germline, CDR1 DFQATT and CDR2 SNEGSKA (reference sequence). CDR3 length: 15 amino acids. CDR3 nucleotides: TGCAGTGCTAGAGACGCAGGGGGCCTACTTCGGCCCCAGCATTTT. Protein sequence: CSARDAGGLLRPQHF.

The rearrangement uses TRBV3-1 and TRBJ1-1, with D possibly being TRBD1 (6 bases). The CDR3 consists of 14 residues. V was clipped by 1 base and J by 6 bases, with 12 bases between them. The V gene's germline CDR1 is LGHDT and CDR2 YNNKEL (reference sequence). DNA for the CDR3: TGTGCCAGCAGCCAAGTAACAGGGTCAGCTGAAGCTTTCTTT. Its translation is CASSQVTGSAEAFF.

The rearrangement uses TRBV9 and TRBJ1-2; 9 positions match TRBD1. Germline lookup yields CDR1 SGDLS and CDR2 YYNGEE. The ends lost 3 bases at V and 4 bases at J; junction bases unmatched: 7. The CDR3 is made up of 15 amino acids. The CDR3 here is CASSGRTGVVYGYTF. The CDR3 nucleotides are TGTGCCAGCAGCGGGCGGACAGGGGTAGTCTATGGCTACACCTTC.

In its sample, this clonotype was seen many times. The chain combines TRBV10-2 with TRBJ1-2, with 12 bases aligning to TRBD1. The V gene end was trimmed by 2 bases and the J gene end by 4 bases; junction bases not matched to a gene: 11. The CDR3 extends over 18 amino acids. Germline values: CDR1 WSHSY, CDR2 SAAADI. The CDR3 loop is CASSEPGTGGPAAYGYTF. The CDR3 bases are TGCGCCAGCAGTGAGCCCGGGACAGGGGGCCCAGCTGCCTATGGCTACACCTTC.

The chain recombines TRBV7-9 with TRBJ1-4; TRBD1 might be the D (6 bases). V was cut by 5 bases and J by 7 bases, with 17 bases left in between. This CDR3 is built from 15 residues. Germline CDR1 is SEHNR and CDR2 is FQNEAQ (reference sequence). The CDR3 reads CASSDKQGGPEKLFF. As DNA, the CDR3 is TGTGCCAGCAGCGATAAACAGGGAGGCCCTGAAAAACTGTTTTTT.

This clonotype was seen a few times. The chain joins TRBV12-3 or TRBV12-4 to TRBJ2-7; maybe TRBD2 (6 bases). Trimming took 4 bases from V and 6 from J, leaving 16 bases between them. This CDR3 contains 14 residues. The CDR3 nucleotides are TGTGCCAGCAGTTCCGTAACTAGCTGGTCCGAGCAGTACGTC. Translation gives CASSSVTSWSEQYV.

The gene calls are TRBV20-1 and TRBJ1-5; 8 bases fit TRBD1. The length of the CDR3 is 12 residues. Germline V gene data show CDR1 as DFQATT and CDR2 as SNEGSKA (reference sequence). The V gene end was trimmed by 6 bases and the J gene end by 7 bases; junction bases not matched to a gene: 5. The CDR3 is CSASGTGQPQHF. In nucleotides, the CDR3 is TGCAGTGCCAGCGGGACAGGCCAGCCCCAGCATTTT.

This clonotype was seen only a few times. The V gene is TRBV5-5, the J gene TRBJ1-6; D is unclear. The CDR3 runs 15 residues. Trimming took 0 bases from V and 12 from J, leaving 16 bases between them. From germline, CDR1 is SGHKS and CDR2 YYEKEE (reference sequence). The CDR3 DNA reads TGTGCCAGCAGCTTGGTCGTCCGAGACCCCCAACCCCTCCACTTT. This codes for CASSLVVRDPQPLHF.

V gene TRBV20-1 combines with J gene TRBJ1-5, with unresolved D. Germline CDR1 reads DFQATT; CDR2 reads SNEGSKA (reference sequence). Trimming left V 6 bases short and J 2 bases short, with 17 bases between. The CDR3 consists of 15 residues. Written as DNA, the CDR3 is TGCAGTGCAACAAGGGATGGGGATGGCAATCAGCCCCAGCATTTT. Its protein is CSATRDGDGNQPQHF.

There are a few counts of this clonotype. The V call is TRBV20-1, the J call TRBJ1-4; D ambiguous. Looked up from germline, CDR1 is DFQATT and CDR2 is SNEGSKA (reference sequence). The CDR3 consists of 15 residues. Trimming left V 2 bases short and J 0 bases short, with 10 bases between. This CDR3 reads CSARRDFSTNEKLFF. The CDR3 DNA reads TGCAGTGCTAGAAGGGATTTTTCAACTAATGAAAAACTGTTTTTT.

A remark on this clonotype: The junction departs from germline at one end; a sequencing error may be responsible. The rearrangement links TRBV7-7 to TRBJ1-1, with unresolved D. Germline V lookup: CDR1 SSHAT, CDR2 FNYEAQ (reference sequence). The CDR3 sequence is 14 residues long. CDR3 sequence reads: CASSFPEENTEAFF. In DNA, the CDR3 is TGTGCTAGCAGCTTTCCAGAGGAGAACACTGAAGCTTTCTTT.